The rows below give T cell receptor beta chains drawn from one sample of a study of regulatory T cells in long-lasting Graves disease. Using its own MiXCR run on the multiplex PCR reads, TCRdb lists one record per CDR3 protein. The data hold fewer than 450,000 distinct CDR3 sequences, with about 25% observed a single time. This sample comprised peripheral blood mononuclear cells (PBMCs), obtained when the disease was refractory, from a patient treated with antithyroid drugs. The source of these receptors is a female donor with Graves disease. Both conserved end residues are part of each CDR3. The order of the fields is V gene, D gene, J gene, clone size, CDR3 DNA, CDR3 protein. The D gene is left open where the match is weak. Clone size is shown for a subset of rows, as once, few, many or a class of expanded clone.

V: TRBV13; D: -; J: TRBJ1-1; size: -; DNA: TGTGCCAGCAGCATTACAGTGAACACTGAAGCTTTCTTT; CDR3: CASSITVNTEAFF
V: TRBV14; D: -; J: TRBJ1-2; size: -; DNA: TGTGCCAGCAGCCAATCTGACACCGCTGGCTACACCTTC; CDR3: CASSQSDTAGYTF
V: TRBV10-3; D: -; J: TRBJ1-6; size: few; DNA: TGTGCCATCGGGAGGGGTTCAGATCCCCTCCACTTT; CDR3: CAIGRGSDPLHF
V: TRBV27; D: TRBD1; J: TRBJ2-7; size: many; DNA: TGTGCCAGCAGTTTGTCGACAGGGGTATACGAGCAGTACTTC; CDR3: CASSLSTGVYEQYF
V: TRBV7-9; D: -; J: TRBJ1-2; size: few; DNA: TGTGCCAGCAGCCGGTTGGGGGGAAACTATGGCTACACCTTC; CDR3: CASSRLGGNYGYTF
V: TRBV20-1; D: -; J: TRBJ2-7; size: -; DNA: TGCAGTGCTAGAGTTAGTGGACAGGGAGGGGTTCGCTACGAGCAGTACTTC; CDR3: CSARVSGQGGVRYEQYF
V: TRBV7-8; D: TRBD1; J: TRBJ1-3; size: -; DNA: TGTGCCAGCAGCTCTCCCCAGGGGGCTGGAAACACCATATATTTT; CDR3: CASSSPQGAGNTIYF
V: TRBV27; D: -; J: TRBJ2-7; size: many; DNA: TGTGCCAGCACCACCCTCCCTCCGGCCGAGCAGTACTTC; CDR3: CASTTLPPAEQYF
V: TRBV28; D: TRBD2; J: TRBJ2-7; size: -; DNA: TGTGCCAGCAGAGCGGGAGCCCTCTACGAGCAGTACTTC; CDR3: CASRAGALYEQYF
V: TRBV2; D: -; J: TRBJ1-1; size: many; DNA: TGTGCCAGCAATGAACAGGGAGAGAACACTGAAGCTTTCTTT; CDR3: CASNEQGENTEAFF
V: TRBV20-1; D: -; J: TRBJ1-2; size: few; DNA: TGCAGTGCTAGAGGGGAAACAGGTGCTAACTATGGCTACACCTTC; CDR3: CSARGETGANYGYTF
V: TRBV2; D: -; J: TRBJ1-6; size: many; DNA: TGTGCCAGCAGCTCACAAGGGGGAACACAGTCACCCCTCCACTTT; CDR3: CASSSQGGTQSPLHF
V: TRBV7-9; D: -; J: TRBJ1-2; size: few; DNA: TGTGCCAGCAGCTTGAGCGGCAGGGGCTCTGACTATGGCTACACCTTC; CDR3: CASSLSGRGSDYGYTF
V: TRBV15; D: TRBD1; J: TRBJ2-2; size: -; DNA: TGTGCCACCAGCATAGACAGGGGAGCCTCCGGGGAGCTGTTTTTT; CDR3: CATSIDRGASGELFF
V: TRBV19; D: -; J: TRBJ1-2; size: few; DNA: TGTGCCAGTAGTATGGAGGTAGAACTAAGGGGCTACACCTTC; CDR3: CASSMEVELRGYTF
V: TRBV12-3/TRBV12-4; D: TRBD1; J: TRBJ2-7; size: many; DNA: TGTGCCAGCAGTACGTACAGGGGCACTCGTCCCTACGAGCAGTACTTC; CDR3: CASSTYRGTRPYEQYF
V: TRBV29-1; D: -; J: TRBJ1-1; size: -; DNA: TGCAGCGTTGAAGAACGAGCGGGGACTGAAGCTTTCTTT; CDR3: CSVEERAGTEAFF
V: TRBV2; D: -; J: TRBJ1-1; size: many; DNA: TGTGCCAGCAGTGGGGGGGGGTTGGACACTGAAGCTTTCTTT; CDR3: CASSGGGLDTEAFF
V: TRBV13; D: TRBD1; J: TRBJ1-2; size: many; DNA: TGTGCCAGCAGCTTAATAGCAGGTGGACAGGTCTATGGCTACACCTTC; CDR3: CASSLIAGGQVYGYTF
V: TRBV28; D: -; J: TRBJ1-2; size: -; DNA: TGTGCCAGCAGCTATCCGGGGCCAAATCCCTATGGCTACACCTTC; CDR3: CASSYPGPNPYGYTF
V: TRBV3-1; D: TRBD1; J: TRBJ1-1; size: few; DNA: TGTGCCAGCAGCCACGACAGGGGGGCTGAAGCTTTCTTT; CDR3: CASSHDRGAEAFF
V: TRBV2; D: TRBD1; J: TRBJ2-4; size: many; DNA: TGTGCCAGCAGCTCCGGGACAGGGCCTAAAAACATTCAGTACTTC; CDR3: CASSSGTGPKNIQYF
V: TRBV29-1; D: TRBD1; J: TRBJ2-5; size: many; DNA: TGCAGCGCCCGGCCCGTGAGACAGGGGCCAGAGGAGACCCAGTACTTC; CDR3: CSARPVRQGPEETQYF
V: TRBV28; D: -; J: TRBJ2-7; size: few; DNA: TGTGCCAGCAGTTTTCGACGGATCCCCTACGAGCAGTACTTC; CDR3: CASSFRRIPYEQYF
V: TRBV20-1; D: -; J: TRBJ1-6; size: -; DNA: TGCAGTGCTAGAATGGACAGCCGTTTTGGGCCCCTCCACTTT; CDR3: CSARMDSRFGPLHF
V: TRBV7-3; D: -; J: TRBJ2-2; size: many; DNA: TGTGCCAGCAGCTTAATTGGTAGCGGCACCGGGGAGCTGTTTTTT; CDR3: CASSLIGSGTGELFF
V: TRBV30; D: TRBD1; J: TRBJ2-5; size: many; DNA: TGTGCCTGTTCCGGGACAGGGGGCATGCAGACCCAGTACTTC; CDR3: CACSGTGGMQTQYF
V: TRBV6-5; D: -; J: TRBJ1-2; size: many; DNA: TGTGCCAGCAGTTACTCCCGGGACGATCTCAAGACGGGCTACACCTTC; CDR3: CASSYSRDDLKTGYTF
V: TRBV7-9; D: TRBD2; J: TRBJ2-7; size: few; DNA: TGTGCCAGCAGCTTAGGTCTCCTAGCGGGAGGCGTGTACGAGCAGTACTTC; CDR3: CASSLGLLAGGVYEQYF
V: TRBV3-1; D: -; J: TRBJ1-4; size: many; DNA: TGTGCCAGCAGCCAGCAGTCAACTAATGAAAAACTGTTTTTT; CDR3: CASSQQSTNEKLFF
V: TRBV6-2/TRBV6-3; D: TRBD1; J: TRBJ1-2; size: -; DNA: TGTGCCAGCAGTTATTTTTCAGGGGGTCGATATGGCTACACCTTC; CDR3: CASSYFSGGRYGYTF
V: TRBV6-1; D: -; J: TRBJ1-1; size: many; DNA: TGTGCCAGCAGGGTGACAGGAACCCTACACACTGAAGCTTTCTTT; CDR3: CASRVTGTLHTEAFF
V: TRBV20-1; D: TRBD1; J: TRBJ2-7; size: -; DNA: TGCAGTGCTTATCCAATGGGCAGGGGGGAGCAGTACTTC; CDR3: CSAYPMGRGEQYF
V: TRBV7-9; D: TRBD2; J: TRBJ2-7; size: many; DNA: TGTGCCAGCAGCTTATCCGGGACTAGCGGGCAAGCCTACGAGCAGTACTTC; CDR3: CASSLSGTSGQAYEQYF
V: TRBV12-3/TRBV12-4; D: -; J: TRBJ1-1; size: few; DNA: TGTGCCAGCAGTTTTCGGGGACTCGGCACTGAAGCTTTCTTT; CDR3: CASSFRGLGTEAFF
V: TRBV5-1; D: -; J: TRBJ1-1; size: few; DNA: TGCGCCAGCAAGGGAGGACCGAACACTGAAGCTTTCTTT; CDR3: CASKGGPNTEAFF
V: TRBV30; D: -; J: TRBJ2-5; size: -; DNA: TGTGCCTGGAGTGCCGAATTGGGGAGGTCAGAGACCCAGTACTTC; CDR3: CAWSAELGRSETQYF
V: TRBV15; D: TRBD1; J: TRBJ2-5; size: few; DNA: TGTGCCACCAATCAGGGGGCGCAGGGAGAGACCCAGTACTTC; CDR3: CATNQGAQGETQYF
V: TRBV12-3/TRBV12-4; D: TRBD2; J: TRBJ2-1; size: -; DNA: TGTGCCAGCAGTCGGGGGGGCTACGGGAGTTATGGTGAGCAGTTCTTC; CDR3: CASSRGGYGSYGEQFF
V: TRBV11-2; D: -; J: TRBJ1-1; size: few; DNA: TGTGCCAGCAGCTTGCTAATGGGCCCTGGGGACACTGAAGCTTTCTTT; CDR3: CASSLLMGPGDTEAFF
V: TRBV13; D: -; J: TRBJ2-7; size: few; DNA: TGTGCCAGCAGCTTAGTACAGGGCGGGTCCTACGAGCAGTACTTC; CDR3: CASSLVQGGSYEQYF
V: TRBV18; D: -; J: TRBJ2-7; size: -; DNA: TGTGCCAGCTCACCGCCGAGGGGGGAGGGAGGAATTTACGAGCAGTACTTC; CDR3: CASSPPRGEGGIYEQYF
V: TRBV28; D: TRBD1; J: TRBJ1-5; size: many; DNA: TGTGCCAGCAGCCCAAGAGGGGGCGAGGCCCACAATCAGCCCCAGCATTTT; CDR3: CASSPRGGEAHNQPQHF
V: TRBV2; D: -; J: TRBJ2-7; size: -; DNA: TGTGCCAGCAGTGAAGTAGTAGAGCAGTACTTC; CDR3: CASSEVVEQYF
V: TRBV20-1; D: -; J: TRBJ2-7; size: many; DNA: TGCAGTGCTAGCATCGGCTCCTACGAGCAGTACTTC; CDR3: CSASIGSYEQYF
V: TRBV6-1; D: TRBD1; J: TRBJ1-2; size: -; DNA: TGTGCCAGCAGAAAACCGGGACAGGGAATAGAGGGCTACACCTTC; CDR3: CASRKPGQGIEGYTF
V: TRBV28; D: -; J: TRBJ1-1; size: many; DNA: TGTGCCAGCAGTTTCTGGCAGAACACTGAAGCTTTCTTT; CDR3: CASSFWQNTEAFF
V: TRBV7-2; D: -; J: TRBJ2-7; size: many; DNA: TGTGCCAGCAGCCCCAACAGCAGGAGCTCCTACGAGCAGTACTTC; CDR3: CASSPNSRSSYEQYF
V: TRBV6-2/TRBV6-3; D: TRBD2; J: TRBJ2-5; size: many; DNA: TGTGCCAGCAGTTACCGAAGCGGGAGAGGAGCCAAAGAGACCCAGTACTTC; CDR3: CASSYRSGRGAKETQYF
V: TRBV7-9; D: -; J: TRBJ2-5; size: few; DNA: TGTGCCAGCAGCCTTAGGACCGAAGGAGAGACCCAGTACTTC; CDR3: CASSLRTEGETQYF
V: TRBV28; D: TRBD1; J: TRBJ2-7; size: few; DNA: TGTGCCAGCAGCACACAAGACAGGGTGGTGGACGAGCAGTACTTC; CDR3: CASSTQDRVVDEQYF
V: TRBV29-1; D: -; J: TRBJ1-2; size: -; DNA: TGCAGCGTGAGCGGGCCTAGTTATGGCTACACCTTC; CDR3: CSVSGPSYGYTF
V: TRBV7-9; D: -; J: TRBJ2-5; size: many; DNA: TGTGCCAGCAGCTTATTGGGAGAGACCCAGTACTTC; CDR3: CASSLLGETQYF
V: TRBV6-1; D: -; J: TRBJ1-5; size: many; DNA: TGTGCCAGCAGCGGTAGGGACATACGGGGCAATCAGCCCCAGCATTTT; CDR3: CASSGRDIRGNQPQHF
V: TRBV20-1; D: TRBD1; J: TRBJ1-1; size: many; DNA: TGCAGTGCTAGAGGCCCGACAGGGGTTACTGAAGCTTTCTTT; CDR3: CSARGPTGVTEAFF
V: TRBV28; D: -; J: TRBJ2-7; size: many; DNA: TGTGCCAGCAGTTTATTCCATTCCGACAGCTACGAGCAGTACTTC; CDR3: CASSLFHSDSYEQYF
V: TRBV29-1; D: TRBD2; J: TRBJ2-7; size: many; DNA: TGCAGCGTTGAAGACCCAGAGACTAGCGGGAGTGACGAGCAGTACTTC; CDR3: CSVEDPETSGSDEQYF
V: TRBV6-1; D: TRBD1; J: TRBJ2-2; size: few; DNA: TGTGCCAGCAGGACAGGGTTGAACACCGGGGAGCTGTTTTTT; CDR3: CASRTGLNTGELFF
V: TRBV6-2/TRBV6-3; D: TRBD2; J: TRBJ2-5; size: many; DNA: TGTGCCAGCAGGCCCGGACTAGCCTTGGGGGAGACCCAGTACTTC; CDR3: CASRPGLALGETQYF
V: TRBV20-1; D: -; J: TRBJ1-1; size: few; DNA: TGCAGTGCTAGAGTCGAGGTCGCGAACACTGAAGCTTTCTTT; CDR3: CSARVEVANTEAFF